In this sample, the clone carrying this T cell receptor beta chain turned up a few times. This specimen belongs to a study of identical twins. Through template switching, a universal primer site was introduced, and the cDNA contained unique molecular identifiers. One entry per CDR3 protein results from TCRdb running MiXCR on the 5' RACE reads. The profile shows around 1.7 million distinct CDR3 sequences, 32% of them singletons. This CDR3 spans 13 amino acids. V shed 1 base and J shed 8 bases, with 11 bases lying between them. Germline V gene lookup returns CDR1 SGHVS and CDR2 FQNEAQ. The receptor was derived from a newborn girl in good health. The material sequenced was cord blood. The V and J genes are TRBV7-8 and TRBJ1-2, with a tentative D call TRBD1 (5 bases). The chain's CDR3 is CASSLVDRRGYTF. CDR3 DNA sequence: TGTGCCAGCAGCTTAGTCGACAGACGGGGCTACACCTTC.